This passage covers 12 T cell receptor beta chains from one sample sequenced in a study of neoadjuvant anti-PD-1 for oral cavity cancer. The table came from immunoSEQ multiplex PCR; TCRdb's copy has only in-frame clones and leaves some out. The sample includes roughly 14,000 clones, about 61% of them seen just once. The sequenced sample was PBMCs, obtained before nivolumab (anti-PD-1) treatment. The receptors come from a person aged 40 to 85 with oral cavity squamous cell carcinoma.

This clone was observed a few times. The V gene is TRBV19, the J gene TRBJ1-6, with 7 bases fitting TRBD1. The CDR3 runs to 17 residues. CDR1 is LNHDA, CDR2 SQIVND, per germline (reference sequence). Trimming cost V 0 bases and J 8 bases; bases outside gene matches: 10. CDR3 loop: CASSIDSPGQRDSPLHF. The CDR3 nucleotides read TGTGCCAGTAGTATAGATAGTCCGGGACAGAGGGATTCACCCCTCCACTTT.

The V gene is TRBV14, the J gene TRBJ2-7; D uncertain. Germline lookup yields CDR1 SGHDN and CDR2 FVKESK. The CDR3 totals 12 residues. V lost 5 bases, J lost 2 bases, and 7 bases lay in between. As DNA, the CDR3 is TGTGCCAGCAGCAGGACCCCCTACGAGCAGTACTTC. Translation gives CASSRTPYEQYF.

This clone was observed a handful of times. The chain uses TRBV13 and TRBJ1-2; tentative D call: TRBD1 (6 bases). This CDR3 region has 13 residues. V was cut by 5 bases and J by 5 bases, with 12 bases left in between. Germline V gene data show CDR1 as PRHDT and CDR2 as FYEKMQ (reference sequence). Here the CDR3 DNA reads TGTGCCAGCAGCGGCGGGGGGGCTTATGGCTACACCTTC. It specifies CASSGGGAYGYTF. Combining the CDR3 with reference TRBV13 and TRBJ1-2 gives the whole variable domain AAGVIQSPRHLIKEKRETATLKCYPIPRHDTVYWYQQGPGQDPQFLISFYEKMQSDKGSIPDRFSAQQFSDYHSELNMSSLELGDSALYFCASSGGGAYGYTFGSGTRLTVV.

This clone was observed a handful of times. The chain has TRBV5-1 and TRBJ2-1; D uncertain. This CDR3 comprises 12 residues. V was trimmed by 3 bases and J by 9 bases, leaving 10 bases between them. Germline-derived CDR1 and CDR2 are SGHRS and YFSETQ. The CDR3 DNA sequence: TGCGCCAGCAGCTCGTCTCCCGGTGAGCAGTTCTTC. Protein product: CASSSSPGEQFF.

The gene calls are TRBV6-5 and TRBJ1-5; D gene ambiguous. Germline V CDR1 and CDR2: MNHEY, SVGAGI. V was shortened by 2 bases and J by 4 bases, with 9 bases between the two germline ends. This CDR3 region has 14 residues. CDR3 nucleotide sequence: TGTGCCAGCAGTTACAGAGGCGGGAATCAGCCCCAGCATTTT. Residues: CASSYRGGNQPQHF.

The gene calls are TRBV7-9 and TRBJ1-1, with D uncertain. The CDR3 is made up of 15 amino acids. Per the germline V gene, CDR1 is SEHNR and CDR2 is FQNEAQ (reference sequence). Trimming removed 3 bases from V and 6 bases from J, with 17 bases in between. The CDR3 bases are TGTGCCAGCAGCTTCACCGACCTACGTCAGGCTGAAGCTTTCTTT. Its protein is CASSFTDLRQAEAFF.

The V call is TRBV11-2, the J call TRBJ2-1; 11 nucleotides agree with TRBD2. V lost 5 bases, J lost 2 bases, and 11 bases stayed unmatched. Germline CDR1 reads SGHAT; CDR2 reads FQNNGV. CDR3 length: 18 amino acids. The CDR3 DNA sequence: TGTGCCAGCAGCCCCGGACTAGCGGGCACAAACGCCTACAATGAGCAGTTCTTC. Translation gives CASSPGLAGTNAYNEQFF.

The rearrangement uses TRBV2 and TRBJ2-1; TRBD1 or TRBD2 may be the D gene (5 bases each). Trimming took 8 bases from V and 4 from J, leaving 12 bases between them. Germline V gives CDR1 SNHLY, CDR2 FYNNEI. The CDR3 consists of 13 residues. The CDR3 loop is CASGTEVYNEQFF. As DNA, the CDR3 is TGTGCCAGCGGGACGGAGGTTTACAATGAGCAGTTCTTC. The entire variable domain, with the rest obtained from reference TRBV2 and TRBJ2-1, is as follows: EPEVTQTPSHQVTQMGQEVILRCVPISNHLYFYWYRQILGQKVEFLVSFYNNEISEKSEIFDDQFSVERPDGSNFTLKIRSTKLEDSAMYFCASGTEVYNEQFFGPGTRLTVL.

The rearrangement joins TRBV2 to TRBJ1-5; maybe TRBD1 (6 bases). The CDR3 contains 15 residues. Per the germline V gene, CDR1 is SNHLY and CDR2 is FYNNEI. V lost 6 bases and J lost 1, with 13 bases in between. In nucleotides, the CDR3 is TGTGCCAGCAGAGCGGGACACTCAAGCAATCAGCCCCAGCATTTT. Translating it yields CASRAGHSSNQPQHF.

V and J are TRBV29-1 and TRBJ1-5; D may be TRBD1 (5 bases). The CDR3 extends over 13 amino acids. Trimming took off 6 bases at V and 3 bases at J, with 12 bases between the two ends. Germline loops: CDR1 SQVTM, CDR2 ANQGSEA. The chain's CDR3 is CSVTQENNQPQHF. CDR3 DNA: TGCAGCGTCACACAGGAGAACAATCAGCCCCAGCATTTT.

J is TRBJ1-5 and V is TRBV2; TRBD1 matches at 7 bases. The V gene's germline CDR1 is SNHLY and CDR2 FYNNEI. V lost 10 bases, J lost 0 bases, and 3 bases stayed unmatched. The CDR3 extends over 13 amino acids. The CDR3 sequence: CATGQDSNQPQHF. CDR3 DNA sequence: TGTGCCACTGGACAGGATAGCAATCAGCCCCAGCATTTT.

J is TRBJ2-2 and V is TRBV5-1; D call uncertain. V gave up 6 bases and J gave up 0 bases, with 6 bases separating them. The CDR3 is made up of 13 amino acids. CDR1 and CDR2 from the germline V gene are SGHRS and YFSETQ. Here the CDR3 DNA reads TGCGCCAGCATGGGGACGAACACCGGGGAGCTGTTTTTT. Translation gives CASMGTNTGELFF.